This T cell receptor beta chain was profiled in a study of shared clonotypes between healthy human individuals. Overall study context: The study enrolled a couple of women and a few men aged 18 to 49. Broader study findings: Represented genetic and exposure-history diversity was restricted by having few donors.

Deep-level settings were used for running the assay. Sequenced by immunoSEQ multiplex PCR; TCRdb stores in-frame clones only, minus some. The sample includes fewer than 700,000 clones, just over 75% of them seen just once. Trimming left V 3 bases short and J 5 bases short, with 11 bases between. Germline CDR1 and CDR2: MNHNS and SASEGT. The CDR3 totals 14 residues. In its sample, this clone was seen once. The antigen is not known. The material sequenced was PBMCs. V and J are TRBV6-1 and TRBJ2-1; no reliable D call. The clonotype originates from a woman in her thirties or forties in good health. Some clones in this sample may be carry-over from other donors' samples. The CDR3 sequence: CASSESRVNNEQFF. Here the CDR3 DNA reads TGTGCCAGCAGTGAGAGCCGGGTGAACAATGAGCAGTTCTTC.